Listed below are T cell receptor beta chains from one sample, sequenced in a study of neurological immune-mediated disorders. TCRdb analysed the 5' RACE reads with MiXCR anew, one entry per CDR3 protein. The table includes 36,000 or so distinct CDR3 sequences, 10% to 13% detected once. The sequencing input was PBMCs. The receptor set was obtained from a woman aged 25-40 years with HTLV-1-associated myelopathy (HAM/TSP). Each CDR3 is given with its conserved first and last residue. A D gene is named only where the DNA matches it firmly. Clone size is stated in some rows and not others, as once, few, many or a class when expanded.

clone_size	v_call	d_call	j_call	cdr3_nt	cdr3_aa
few	TRBV20-1	-	TRBJ1-1	TGCAGTGCTAGAGATACGGGCCTATCGAACACTGAAGCTTTCTTT	CSARDTGLSNTEAFF
many	TRBV6-6	TRBD1	TRBJ1-6	TGTGCCAGCACGGGACAGGGGAATTCACCCCTCCACTTT	CASTGQGNSPLHF
many	TRBV7-9	-	TRBJ1-2	TGTGCCAGCAGCTTATACCAGGGTAACTATGGCTACACCTTC	CASSLYQGNYGYTF
many	TRBV20-1	-	TRBJ1-3	TGCAGTGCTAGAGATCGCCTTACGGGAAACACCATATATTTT	CSARDRLTGNTIYF
many	TRBV15	-	TRBJ1-3	TGTGCCACCAGCAGAGATCCGTCAAGCTCTGGAAACACCATATATTTT	CATSRDPSSSGNTIYF
many	TRBV20-1	TRBD1	TRBJ1-2	TGCAGTGCTAGTAGGGACAGATATGGCTACACCTTC	CSASRDRYGYTF
many	TRBV4-1	TRBD2	TRBJ2-3	TGCGCCAGCAGCCAGACTAGCGGGGGGGCAGATACGCAGTATTTT	CASSQTSGGADTQYF
few	TRBV4-2	TRBD1	TRBJ1-5	TGTGCCAGCAGCCAAGTGGGACAGGGGGCCTGGAATCAGCCCCAGCATTTT	CASSQVGQGAWNQPQHF
many	TRBV20-1	-	TRBJ2-1	TGCAGTGCCAATAGTGGGTCCTACAATGAGCAGTTCTTC	CSANSGSYNEQFF
many	TRBV5-6	-	TRBJ1-2	TGTGCCAGCAGCTTGGCGACAGATAACTATGGCTACACCTTC	CASSLATDNYGYTF
-	TRBV6-2/TRBV6-3	TRBD1	TRBJ1-5	TGTGCAAGCAGTTCTCCGACAGGGCCGGGGCAGACCCAGCATTTT	CASSSPTGPGQTQHF
many	TRBV5-1	-	TRBJ1-1	TGCGCCAGCAGCTTGGCCGGGGACACTGAAGCTTTCTTT	CASSLAGDTEAFF
many	TRBV5-1	TRBD2	TRBJ2-1	TGCGCCAGCAGCTTGGCCGGGGGACTACTTTCCTACAATGAGCAGTTCTTC	CASSLAGGLLSYNEQFF
many	TRBV24-1	-	TRBJ2-5	TGTGCCACCAGTGATTTGGTACGGTCTCAAGAGACCCAGTACTTC	CATSDLVRSQETQYF
many	TRBV20-1	-	TRBJ1-5	TGCAGTGCTAGAGCGAGGGCGGCTGGATATCAGCCCCAGCATTTT	CSARARAAGYQPQHF
many	TRBV20-1	-	TRBJ2-2	TGCAGTGCTAGCTCTAGATCTTGGGCCGGGGAGCTGTTTTTT	CSASSRSWAGELFF
many	TRBV12-3/TRBV12-4	-	TRBJ2-2	TGTGCCAGCAGTTCACAGGGATACACCGGGGAGCTGTTTTTT	CASSSQGYTGELFF
many	TRBV9	-	TRBJ2-7	TGTGCCAGCAGCTCTCCGGGGAACAGGGAGCAGTACTTC	CASSSPGNREQYF
-	TRBV5-1	-	TRBJ2-1	-	CASSFYICSAGPSYNEQFF
many	TRBV3-1	-	TRBJ2-7	TGTGCCAGCAGCGGCAACGAGCAGTACTTC	CASSGNEQYF
many	TRBV20-1	-	TRBJ1-2	TGCAGTGCTAGAACCCAAAACTATGGCTACACCTTC	CSARTQNYGYTF
many	TRBV2	-	TRBJ2-7	TGTGCCAGCAGTGAAGGCAGGCCTTCTCCCTACGAGCAGTACTTC	CASSEGRPSPYEQYF
many	TRBV5-1	-	TRBJ1-6	TGCGCCAGCAGCTTGGGATGGGGCGACGCTTCACCCCTCCACTTT	CASSLGWGDASPLHF
medium-sized	TRBV7-9	-	TRBJ2-1	TGTGCCAGCAGCTTAGTCGGGGGTGAGCAGTTCTTC	CASSLVGGEQFF
many	TRBV2	-	TRBJ2-1	TGTGCCAGCAGTCGTAGGAGCTCCTACAATGAGCAGTTCTTC	CASSRRSSYNEQFF
many	TRBV5-1	-	TRBJ2-3	TGCGCCAGCAGCGAAACGACTCGCGGTGGTAGGAGTACAGATACGCAGTATTTT	CASSETTRGGRSTDTQYF
many	TRBV7-3	-	TRBJ1-3	TGTGCCAGCAGCCCCGACCACTCTGGAAACACCATATATTTT	CASSPDHSGNTIYF